Reported below is one TCR beta chain. The data were obtained in a study of blood T cell repertoires in COVID-19. Study as a whole: Both acute and convalescent COVID-19 samples were obtained from the United States, Italy and Spain. PBMCs, B-cell-depleted T cells, or T cells were the source of the cDNA or gDNA that made up the material.

Trimming shortened V by 1 base and J by 5 bases, and 7 bases separated the two germline ends. From germline, CDR1 is SGHRS and CDR2 YFSETQ. This CDR3 comprises 13 residues. Assay used: immunoSEQ multiplex PCR; TCRdb lists only in-frame clones, some missing. The sample includes about 480,000 clones, roughly 87% seen only once; the top ten take 0.75% to 0.9%. Followed longitudinally, the Seattle patients had been enrolled during active infection. This receptor was taken from a young man with COVID-19, enrolled during active disease. Sequences were obtained from peripheral blood. The chain uses TRBV5-1 and TRBJ2-1; TRBD2 is a possible D gene (5 bases). CDR3 DNA: TGCGCCAGCAGCTTGACAGCGGACAATGAGCAGTTCTTC. It translates to CASSLTADNEQFF.